The T cell receptor beta chain under discussion was sequenced for a study of glioma-infiltrating T cells. Study-wide points: CDR3 overlap between tissue and blood was very small.

TCR alpha and beta CDR3 regions were amplified from RNA using iRepertoire nested multiplex PCR. For one-step reverse transcription and amplification, about 90-450 ng of tissue mRNA or PBMC total RNA was used. TCRdb reanalysed the multiplex PCR reads using MiXCR and keeps one entry per CDR3 protein. The sample shows about 130,000 distinct CDR3 sequences, under 30% of them seen only once. This clonotype was picked up many times. Its antigen is unidentified. This CDR3 has 12 amino acids. Trimming took off 8 bases at V and 0 bases at J, with 7 bases between the two ends. Germline lookup yields CDR1 MNHNS and CDR2 SASEGT.

V gene TRBV6-1 combines with J gene TRBJ2-5, with unresolved D. The TCR comes from a human donor with low-grade glioma or glioblastoma, undergoing nonglioma brain surgery, or in good health (not recorded which). The sequencing input was glioma tissue, nonneoplastic brain tissue, or PBMCs (not recorded which). The CDR3 DNA reads TGTGCCAGCTCTCGGAACCAAGAGACCCAGTACTTC. This encodes CASSRNQETQYF.